The clone carrying this T cell receptor beta chain was seen a few times. Antigen: not known. Germline lookup yields CDR1 SGHKS and CDR2 YYEKEE (reference sequence). The trim removed 6 bases at V and 4 bases at J, leaving 4 bases unmatched. This CDR3 is built from 14 residues. The data are from a study of T-cell memory formation after mild COVID-19. General study results and limits: Specificity for SARS-CoV-2 was not confirmed among the second-wave clones peaking on day 37. Clones that shrank (day 15 to 85) were balanced CD4/CD8, whereas later expanders leaned CD4+.

MiXCR was run by TCRdb on the 5' RACE reads, yielding one entry per CDR3 protein. The repertoire holds around 530,000 distinct CDR3 sequences, with roughly 20% as singletons. The sequence came from an adult woman who had mild COVID-19 (a few samples of this study predate the infection). Cell type and time point are not known. This sequence joins TRBV5-5 and TRBJ2-2; 9 bases are shared with TRBD2. Sequenced input: PBMCs or a T cell subset sorted from them (not recorded which). CDR3 loop: CASNRGRGTGELFF. In nucleotides, the CDR3 is TGTGCCAGCAACCGCGGGAGGGGCACCGGGGAGCTGTTTTTT.